Listed below are T cell receptor beta chains from one sample, sequenced in a study of shared clonotypes between healthy human individuals. Profiling relied on immunoSEQ multiplex PCR, and the TCRdb table lists in-frame clones only, not all of them. The data show under 1,100,000 clones, with about 76% seen just once and about 1.5% held by the top ten. The sample taken for sequencing was memory CD4+ T cells sorted from blood. These receptors came from a man between 18 and 35 years old in good health. The CDR3 runs from the conserved cysteine through the conserved F or W. The order of the fields is CDR3 protein, CDR3 DNA, J gene, V gene, clone size, D gene. A D gene is named only where the DNA matches it firmly. The listing skips clone size in some rows; elsewhere it reads once, few, many or a size class.

CDR3 protein: CASSKNRDRWRLPLHF
CDR3 DNA: TGTGCCAGCAGCAAAAACCGGGACAGGTGGCGGTTACCCCTCCACTTT
J gene: TRBJ1-6
V gene: TRBV9
clone size: -
D gene: TRBD1

CDR3 protein: CASSLGDSAYEQYF
CDR3 DNA: TGCGCCAGCAGCTTGGGGGACAGTGCCTACGAGCAGTACTTC
J gene: TRBJ2-7
V gene: TRBV5-1
clone size: -
D gene: TRBD1

CDR3 protein: CASSYDRNYGYTF
CDR3 DNA: TGTGCCAGCAGTTACGACAGAAACTATGGCTACACCTTC
J gene: TRBJ1-2
V gene: TRBV6-6
clone size: -
D gene: -

CDR3 protein: CASSFARQGGYGYTF
CDR3 DNA: TGTGCCAGCAGTTTCGCGAGACAGGGTGGATATGGCTACACCTTC
J gene: TRBJ1-2
V gene: TRBV28
clone size: few
D gene: TRBD1

CDR3 protein: CASSLGGRANQPQHF
CDR3 DNA: TGCGCCAGCAGCTTGGGCGGGCGAGCCAATCAGCCCCAGCATTTT
J gene: TRBJ1-5
V gene: TRBV5-1
clone size: -
D gene: -

CDR3 protein: CASSDSQLMNTEAFF
CDR3 DNA: TGTGCCAGTAGTGATAGTCAGCTCATGAACACTGAAGCTTTCTTT
J gene: TRBJ1-1
V gene: TRBV19
clone size: -
D gene: -

CDR3 protein: CASSTRGLSYEQYF
CDR3 DNA: TGTGCCAGCAGCACGCGGGGGCTCTCCTACGAGCAGTACTTC
J gene: TRBJ2-7
V gene: TRBV27
clone size: -
D gene: -

CDR3 protein: CASSLAPDYNSPLHF
CDR3 DNA: TGTGCCAGCAGCTTAGCCCCCGATTATAATTCACCCCTCCACTTT
J gene: TRBJ1-6
V gene: TRBV7-2
clone size: -
D gene: -

CDR3 protein: CSAPPESGYTF
CDR3 DNA: TGCAGTGCCCCCCCCGAGAGCGGCTACACCTTC
J gene: TRBJ1-2
V gene: TRBV20-1
clone size: -
D gene: -

CDR3 protein: CASSQDGAQGDGYTF
CDR3 DNA: TGTGCCAGCAGCCAAGATGGGGCCCAAGGCGATGGCTACACCTTC
J gene: TRBJ1-2
V gene: TRBV4-2
clone size: -
D gene: -

CDR3 protein: CASSLADSSYNEQFF
CDR3 DNA: TGTGCCAGCAGTTTGGCCGATAGCTCCTACAATGAGCAGTTCTTC
J gene: TRBJ2-1
V gene: TRBV6-6
clone size: -
D gene: -

CDR3 protein: CASSTRASSRNEQFF
CDR3 DNA: TGTGCCAGCAGCACCCGAGCTAGCAGTAGGAATGAGCAGTTCTTC
J gene: TRBJ2-1
V gene: TRBV7-2
clone size: few
D gene: -

CDR3 protein: CASSSGTGADTQYF
CDR3 DNA: TGCGCCAGCAGCTCAGGGACAGGGGCAGATACGCAGTATTTT
J gene: TRBJ2-3
V gene: TRBV5-1
clone size: -
D gene: TRBD1

CDR3 protein: CAWIRDSGANVLTF
CDR3 DNA: TGTGCCTGGATCCGGGACTCTGGGGCCAACGTCCTGACTTTC
J gene: TRBJ2-6
V gene: TRBV30
clone size: -
D gene: -

CDR3 protein: CAWETANYGYTF
CDR3 DNA: TGTGCCTGGGAGACAGCTAACTATGGCTACACCTTC
J gene: TRBJ1-2
V gene: TRBV30
clone size: few
D gene: -

CDR3 protein: CASTREGHEQYF
CDR3 DNA: TGTGCCAGCACCCGGGAGGGACACGAGCAGTACTTC
J gene: TRBJ2-7
V gene: TRBV5-6
clone size: -
D gene: TRBD2

CDR3 protein: CSATLETQYF
CDR3 DNA: TGCAGTGCTACCCTGGAGACCCAGTACTTC
J gene: TRBJ2-5
V gene: TRBV20-1
clone size: few
D gene: -

CDR3 protein: CASSETGSNYGYTF
CDR3 DNA: TGCGCCAGCAGCGAGACAGGGAGTAACTATGGCTACACCTTC
J gene: TRBJ1-2
V gene: TRBV5-1
clone size: few
D gene: TRBD1

CDR3 protein: CASSLGSGIGNTIYF
CDR3 DNA: TGTGCCAGCAGCTTAGGATCCGGGATTGGAAACACCATATATTTT
J gene: TRBJ1-3
V gene: TRBV7-2
clone size: -
D gene: -

CDR3 protein: CASSPSGQAVRGYTF
CDR3 DNA: TGCGCCAGCAGCCCGTCGGGACAGGCGGTACGCGGCTACACCTTC
J gene: TRBJ1-2
V gene: TRBV5-1
clone size: -
D gene: TRBD1

CDR3 protein: CASSPLGTSTYNEQFF
CDR3 DNA: TGTGCCAGTAGTCCCCTCGGGACTAGCACGTACAATGAGCAGTTCTTC
J gene: TRBJ2-1
V gene: TRBV19
clone size: once
D gene: TRBD2

CDR3 protein: CASSVGGTGNTIYF
CDR3 DNA: TGTGCCAGCAGTGTCGGAGGTACTGGAAACACCATATATTTT
J gene: TRBJ1-3
V gene: TRBV6-1
clone size: few
D gene: -

CDR3 protein: CAWSVRSNSPLHF
CDR3 DNA: TGTGCCTGGAGTGTTCGAAGCAATTCACCCCTCCACTTT
J gene: TRBJ1-6
V gene: TRBV30
clone size: -
D gene: -

CDR3 protein: CASSLTREEKLFF
CDR3 DNA: TGTGCCAGCAGCTTAACCAGGGAGGAAAAACTGTTTTTT
J gene: TRBJ1-4
V gene: TRBV7-8
clone size: -
D gene: -

CDR3 protein: CASSMGPSNQPQHF
CDR3 DNA: TGTGCCAGCAGCATGGGTCCAAGCAATCAGCCCCAGCATTTT
J gene: TRBJ1-5
V gene: TRBV9
clone size: -
D gene: -

CDR3 protein: CASGGQKNTEAFF
CDR3 DNA: TGTGCCAGCGGTGGGCAGAAGAACACTGAAGCTTTCTTT
J gene: TRBJ1-1
V gene: TRBV6-6
clone size: -
D gene: -

CDR3 protein: CASSPKNSGDNEQFF
CDR3 DNA: TGTGCCAGCTCACCGAAAAACAGCGGGGACAATGAGCAGTTCTTC
J gene: TRBJ2-1
V gene: TRBV18
clone size: -
D gene: TRBD2

CDR3 protein: CASSLGTGSGTEAFF
CDR3 DNA: TGCGCCAGCAGCTTGGGTACGGGGTCGGGAACTGAAGCTTTCTTT
J gene: TRBJ1-1
V gene: TRBV5-1
clone size: -
D gene: -

CDR3 protein: CASSLAGSNGNTIYF
CDR3 DNA: TGCGCCAGCAGCTTGGCGGGATCTAATGGAAACACCATATATTTT
J gene: TRBJ1-3
V gene: TRBV5-1
clone size: -
D gene: -

CDR3 protein: CASSLDGTKMETQYF
CDR3 DNA: TGCGCCAGCAGCTTGGATGGGACTAAAATGGAGACCCAGTACTTC
J gene: TRBJ2-5
V gene: TRBV5-1
clone size: -
D gene: TRBD2

CDR3 protein: CASSFGGPKYGYTF
CDR3 DNA: TGTGCCAGCAGTTTTGGGGGGCCTAAGTATGGCTACACCTTC
J gene: TRBJ1-2
V gene: TRBV28
clone size: -
D gene: -

CDR3 protein: CASSQDPDSSHPGGYTF
CDR3 DNA: TGCGCCAGCAGCCAAGACCCCGACTCTTCTCACCCGGGGGGCTACACCTTC
J gene: TRBJ1-2
V gene: TRBV4-1
clone size: few
D gene: -

CDR3 protein: CASSVAGTGVNYGYTF
CDR3 DNA: TGTGCCAGCAGCGTAGCCGGGACAGGGGTTAACTATGGCTACACCTTC
J gene: TRBJ1-2
V gene: TRBV5-6
clone size: -
D gene: TRBD1

CDR3 protein: CASSEGGVPNTIYF
CDR3 DNA: TGTGCCAGCAGCGAGGGGGGGGTCCCTAACACCATATATTTT
J gene: TRBJ1-3
V gene: TRBV28
clone size: once
D gene: -

CDR3 protein: CASTPAGRNYGYTF
CDR3 DNA: TGTGCCAGCACTCCGGCAGGCCGTAACTATGGCTACACCTTC
J gene: TRBJ1-2
V gene: TRBV6-6
clone size: -
D gene: -

CDR3 protein: CASSLIYTVNEQFF
CDR3 DNA: TGTGCCAGCAGCTTAATTTACACCGTCAATGAGCAGTTCTTC
J gene: TRBJ2-1
V gene: TRBV7-2
clone size: -
D gene: -

CDR3 protein: CASSSKLAGGETQYF
CDR3 DNA: TGTGCCAGCAGTTCGAAACTAGCGGGGGGTGAGACCCAGTACTTC
J gene: TRBJ2-5
V gene: TRBV27
clone size: -
D gene: TRBD2

CDR3 protein: CASSLRDDTGELFF
CDR3 DNA: TGTGCCAGCAGCTTGCGCGACGACACCGGGGAGCTGTTTTTT
J gene: TRBJ2-2
V gene: TRBV5-6
clone size: many
D gene: -

CDR3 protein: CASSPSGGRTNEKLFF
CDR3 DNA: TGTGCCAGCAGCCCCTCCGGAGGGAGGACTAATGAAAAACTGTTTTTT
J gene: TRBJ1-4
V gene: TRBV7-9
clone size: -
D gene: -

CDR3 protein: CASSLELSSYNEQFF
CDR3 DNA: TGCGCCAGCAGCTTGGAGTTGAGCTCCTACAATGAGCAGTTCTTC
J gene: TRBJ2-1
V gene: TRBV5-1
clone size: -
D gene: -

CDR3 protein: CASSESSGTSSYEQYF
CDR3 DNA: TGCGCCAGCAGTGAGTCCTCCGGGACTAGTTCCTACGAGCAGTACTTC
J gene: TRBJ2-7
V gene: TRBV10-1
clone size: -
D gene: TRBD2

CDR3 protein: CASSGQGPGNQPQHF
CDR3 DNA: TGTGCCAGCTCGGGGCAGGGGCCCGGCAATCAGCCCCAGCATTTT
J gene: TRBJ1-5
V gene: TRBV6-5
clone size: -
D gene: -

CDR3 protein: CASSPGGPGEQFF
CDR3 DNA: TGTGCCAGCAGCCCGGGGGGGCCGGGTGAGCAGTTCTTC
J gene: TRBJ2-1
V gene: TRBV5-8
clone size: -
D gene: TRBD2

CDR3 protein: CASSAPGLTRETQYF
CDR3 DNA: TGTGCCAGCAGTGCACCGGGACTAACTCGGGAGACCCAGTACTTC
J gene: TRBJ2-5
V gene: TRBV6-5
clone size: -
D gene: TRBD2

CDR3 protein: CASSISSGANTGELFF
CDR3 DNA: TGTGCCAGCAGCATATCTAGCGGGGCGAACACCGGGGAGCTGTTTTTT
J gene: TRBJ2-2
V gene: TRBV9
clone size: -
D gene: TRBD2

CDR3 protein: CATSRVRGGHEQYF
CDR3 DNA: TGTGCCACCAGCAGAGTAAGAGGAGGGCACGAGCAGTACTTC
J gene: TRBJ2-7
V gene: TRBV15
clone size: -
D gene: -

CDR3 protein: CASSLGPLAGATYEQYF
CDR3 DNA: TGTGCCAGCAGCTTGGGGCCCCTGGCAGGGGCCACCTACGAGCAGTACTTC
J gene: TRBJ2-7
V gene: TRBV5-4
clone size: few
D gene: -

CDR3 protein: CASSSAGTGSYEQYF
CDR3 DNA: TGTGCCAGCAGTTCCGCCGGGACAGGGAGCTACGAGCAGTACTTC
J gene: TRBJ2-7
V gene: TRBV28
clone size: -
D gene: TRBD1

CDR3 protein: CASSLEAVGNSPLHF
CDR3 DNA: TGCGCCAGCAGCTTGGAGGCGGTCGGGAATTCACCCCTCCACTTT
J gene: TRBJ1-6
V gene: TRBV5-1
clone size: -
D gene: -

CDR3 protein: CASRVPFGNTQYF
CDR3 DNA: TGTGCCAGCAGAGTCCCGTTTGGGAATACGCAGTATTTT
J gene: TRBJ2-3
V gene: TRBV27
clone size: -
D gene: -

CDR3 protein: CASSLRQPYNEQFF
CDR3 DNA: TGTGCCAGCAGTTTGAGGCAGCCTTACAATGAGCAGTTCTTC
J gene: TRBJ2-1
V gene: TRBV27
clone size: -
D gene: -

CDR3 protein: CASSPTPGQGTDTQYF
CDR3 DNA: TGTGCCAGCAGCCCGACACCGGGACAGGGCACAGATACGCAGTATTTT
J gene: TRBJ2-3
V gene: TRBV7-9
clone size: -
D gene: TRBD1

CDR3 protein: CAWSPHQGKPNEKLFF
CDR3 DNA: TGTGCCTGGAGTCCCCACCAGGGAAAACCTAATGAAAAACTGTTTTTT
J gene: TRBJ1-4
V gene: TRBV30
clone size: -
D gene: -

CDR3 protein: CASSLGTSRTDTQYF
CDR3 DNA: TGTGCCAGCAGCTTAGGGACTTCTCGCACAGATACGCAGTATTTT
J gene: TRBJ2-3
V gene: TRBV7-2
clone size: few
D gene: -

CDR3 protein: CASGYRGNSPLHF
CDR3 DNA: TGCGCCAGCGGGTACCGGGGGAATTCACCCCTCCACTTT
J gene: TRBJ1-6
V gene: TRBV5-1
clone size: -
D gene: -

CDR3 protein: CASSLGDRVNNEQFF
CDR3 DNA: TGCGCCAGCAGCTTGGGGGACAGGGTCAACAATGAGCAGTTCTTC
J gene: TRBJ2-1
V gene: TRBV5-1
clone size: -
D gene: TRBD1

CDR3 protein: CASTGSPGGFGETQYF
CDR3 DNA: TGTGCCTCTACAGGGTCACCGGGCGGATTTGGGGAGACCCAGTACTTC
J gene: TRBJ2-5
V gene: TRBV7-2
clone size: -
D gene: -

CDR3 protein: CASSSPGQGDSNYGYTF
CDR3 DNA: TGTGCCAGCAGCTCTCCGGGACAGGGAGATTCTAACTATGGCTACACCTTC
J gene: TRBJ1-2
V gene: TRBV28
clone size: -
D gene: TRBD1

CDR3 protein: CASSEDRNQPQHF
CDR3 DNA: TGTGCCAGCAGTGAAGACAGGAATCAGCCCCAGCATTTT
J gene: TRBJ1-5
V gene: TRBV2
clone size: -
D gene: -